These 9 T cell receptor beta chains share one sample of origin, sequenced in a study of shared clonotypes between healthy human individuals. Generated by immunoSEQ multiplex PCR, the TCRdb table keeps only in-frame clones and is missing some. This sample has nearly 1,000,000 clones, with approximately 76% found just once. Sequences were obtained from memory CD4+ T cells sorted from blood. Subset of the sample: CD45RA-negative fraction. The receptors originated from a man aged 18 to 30 in good health.

Worth noting for this clone: The same CDR3 is also encoded by other DNA sequences in this sample. The rearrangement links TRBV30 to TRBJ1-2; D gene unclear. V lost 2 bases and J 3 bases, leaving 4 bases between the germline ends. The CDR3 sequence is 11 residues long. Germline-derived CDR1 and CDR2 are GTSNPN and SVGIG (reference sequence). The CDR3 is CAWSQDYGYTF. CDR3 sequence (DNA): TGTGCCTGGAGTCAAGACTATGGCTACACCTTC. Together with reference TRBV30 and TRBJ1-2, the CDR3 gives the full variable domain: SQTIHQWPATLVQPVGSPLSLECTVEGTSNPNLYWYRQAAGRGLQLLFYSVGIGQISSEVPQNLSASRPQDRQFILSSKKLLLSDSGFYLCAWSQDYGYTFGSGTRLTVV.

The V and J genes are TRBV7-3 and TRBJ2-2, with D unresolved. CDR1 SGHTA and CDR2 FQGTGA come from the germline V gene. V was cut by 1 base and J by 8 bases, with 14 bases left in between. CDR3 length: 15 amino acids. CDR3 coding DNA: TGTGCCAGCAGCTTAAGCTTAAGTCCCGGAGGGGAGCTGTTTTTT. Protein product: CASSLSLSPGGELFF.

This chain joins TRBV6-1 and TRBJ2-5, with D perhaps TRBD1 or TRBD2 (5 bases each). The CDR3 sequence is 14 residues long. Germline V gives CDR1 MNHNS, CDR2 SASEGT. Trimming took 4 bases from V and 2 from J, leaving 11 bases between them. CDR3 sequence (DNA): TGTGCCAGCAGTGCGGGGCAGATTCAAGAGACCCAGTACTTC. Its translation: CASSAGQIQETQYF.

V usage is TRBV27 and J usage is TRBJ2-3; D is undetermined. Germline assignment: CDR1 MNHEY and CDR2 SMNVEV (reference sequence). This CDR3 contains 14 residues. V was clipped by 2 bases and J by 1 base, with 7 bases between them. The CDR3 reads CASSLRRGTDTQYF. The DNA for the CDR3 is TGTGCCAGCAGTTTACGTCGGGGCACAGATACGCAGTATTTT.

CDR3 region: CASSEAGSGNTIYF. The CDR3, as DNA: TGCGCCAGCAGTGAAGCAGGGTCTGGAAACACCATATATTTT. The V call is TRBV10-2, the J call TRBJ1-3; TRBD1 might be the D (5 bases). The length of the CDR3 is 14 residues. Germline loops: CDR1 WSHSY, CDR2 SAAADI. Trimming removed 3 bases at V and 1 base at J, with 7 bases between.

This sequence joins TRBV5-1 and TRBJ1-3; TRBD1 might be the D (6 bases). The V gene lost 0 bases and the J gene lost 2 bases, with 15 bases spanning the gap. The CDR3 consists of 17 residues. Germline V lookup: CDR1 SGHRS, CDR2 YFSETQ. The CDR3 DNA reads as TGCGCCAGCAGCTTGGGCGGAGGGGGAATGCCTGGAAACACCATATATTTT. Residues: CASSLGGGGMPGNTIYF.

The chain is built from TRBV6-1 and TRBJ2-3; a weak D match, TRBD1 (5 bases). Germline-derived CDR1 and CDR2 are MNHNS and SASEGT. The CDR3 consists of 13 residues. Trimming pared 2 bases from V and 4 bases from J, leaving 7 bases between. The chain's CDR3 is CASSEQGSDTQYF. The CDR3 nucleotides read TGTGCCAGCAGTGAACAGGGTTCAGATACGCAGTATTTT.

CDR3 protein: CASRSGRGAGTDTQYF. The CDR3 DNA reads TGTGCCAGCAGGTCGGGCAGGGGAGCGGGCACAGATACGCAGTATTTT. The V call is TRBV27, the J call TRBJ2-3; D perhaps matches TRBD1 (6 bases). CDR1 and CDR2 from the germline V gene are MNHEY and SMNVEV (reference sequence). The V end was cut by 6 bases, the J end by 1 base, with 17 bases between. This CDR3 is 16 amino acids long.

The V call is TRBV28, the J call TRBJ2-5, with TRBD1 matching over 8 bases. The germline V gene has CDR1 MDHEN and CDR2 SYDVKM. The CDR3 contains 14 residues. V gave up 4 bases and J gave up 2 bases; unmatched junction bases: 3. CDR3 bases: TGTGCCAGCAGTTGGGGGGACAGGCAAGAGACCCAGTACTTC. It translates to CASSWGDRQETQYF. The entire variable domain, with the rest obtained from reference TRBV28 and TRBJ2-5, is as follows: DVKVTQSSRYLVKRTGEKVFLECVQDMDHENMFWYRQDPGLGLRLIYFSYDVKMKEKGDIPEGYSVSREKKERFSLILESASTNQTSMYLCASSWGDRQETQYFGPGTRLLVL.